This T cell receptor (beta chain) was obtained from a study of T cell changes during pregnancy in multiple sclerosis. Measured with immunoSEQ multiplex PCR; TCRdb has only the in-frame clones, and not every one. The sample has about 38,000 clones, roughly nine tenths seen once; the top ten hold around 5.5%. CDR3 size: 11 residues. In germline, CDR1 is SEHNR, CDR2 FQNEAQ (reference sequence). Trimming pared 6 bases from V and 5 bases from J, leaving 4 bases between. As regards this clone: Other DNA sequences within the sample encode an identical CDR3.

The rearrangement links TRBV7-9 to TRBJ2-2, with D unresolved. Sequencing was performed on CD8+ T cells from peripheral blood mononuclear cells, taken in the third trimester of pregnancy. The receptor was derived from a female donor with multiple sclerosis, enrolled in a pregnancy study. CDR3 coding DNA: TGTGCCAGCAGTCGTACCGGGGAGCTGTTTTTT. Protein sequence: CASSRTGELFF.